This TCR beta chain derives from a study of early T cells in non-severe SARS-CoV-2 infection. Looking at the study overall: Sequenced bulk RNA came from whole blood that was unsorted, and chains were unpaired.

In germline, CDR1 is MNHNY, CDR2 SVGAGI (reference sequence). The CDR3 is made up of 14 amino acids. With 6 bases removed from V and 0 bases from J, the gap between germline ends came to 12 bases. MiXCR, applied by TCRdb to the 5' RACE reads, yields one record per CDR3 protein. The table has over 75,000 distinct CDR3 sequences, more than 12% seen once; the top ten hold around 6%. The clonotype comes from an adult who was a healthcare worker with PCR-confirmed SARS-CoV-2 infection or an uninfected control (not recorded which). Source material: whole blood. V is TRBV6-6 and J is TRBJ2-7, with D possibly called TRBD1 or TRBD2 (5 bases each). As DNA, the CDR3 is TGTGCCAGCAGAGGGACGGAGAGCTCCTACGAGCAGTACTTC. Its protein is CASRGTESSYEQYF.